Presented here are 5 T cell receptor beta chains from one specimen sequenced in a study of cytomegalovirus exposure and HLA in healthy donors (dated 2017 in TCRdb). The library was made by the immunoSEQ multiplex PCR assay. The multiplex PCR relied on a mix of 60 forward primers for TCR Vbeta segments and 13 reverse primers for TCR Jbeta segments. In its TCRdb copy, this immuneACCESS table keeps in-frame sequences only and misses some clones. Where compared with another copy, unresolved V genes explain less than half of these, and the others have no known cause. The sample profile shows 200,000 to 300,000 clones; around 80% of them were found once. The top ten hold approximately 0.49% of the sample. The sequencing input was PBMCs. The origin of the receptors is a boy between 10 and 17 years old in good health and CMV-seronegative.

This chain links TRBV9 with TRBJ1-1, with D perhaps TRBD1 (5 bases). The CDR3 spans 16 residues. The V end was cut by 4 bases, the J end by 1 base, with 17 bases between. CDR1 and CDR2 (germline): SGDLS, YYNGEE. The CDR3 DNA is TGTGCCAGCAGCCTACGGGGGGGTACAACGAACACTGAAGCTTTCTTT. Protein sequence: CASSLRGGTTNTEAFF. The full variable domain, with the rest looked up from reference TRBV9 and TRBJ1-1, is DSGVTQTPKHLITATGQRVTLRCSPRSGDLSVYWYQQSLDQGLQFLIQYYNGEERAKGNILERFSAQQFPDLHSELNLSSLELGDSALYFCASSLRGGTTNTEAFFGQGTRLTVV.

The chain links TRBV5-6 to TRBJ1-2, with D tentatively TRBD1 (5 bases). The CDR3 runs 16 residues. Per germline, CDR1 SGHDT and CDR2 YYEEEE. The V end was cut by 4 bases, the J end by 6 bases, with 22 bases between. The CDR3 protein is CASSPQSGGDGNGYTF. The CDR3 bases are TGTGCCAGCAGCCCCCAAAGCGGGGGGGATGGGAATGGCTACACCTTC. The variable domain in full, completed from reference TRBV5-6 and TRBJ1-2, reads DAGVTQSPTHLIKTRGQQVTLRCSPKSGHDTVSWYQQALGQGPQFIFQYYEEEERQRGNFPDRFSGHQFPNYSSELNVNALLLGDSALYLCASSPQSGGDGNGYTFGSGTRLTVV.

V is TRBV2 and J is TRBJ2-1; 11 nucleotides line up with TRBD1. Germline-derived CDR1 and CDR2 are SNHLY and FYNNEI. J lost 7 bases, V lost 8 bases, and 16 bases had no gene match. CDR3 length equals 17 residues. CDR3 protein: CASSRVVWDRGRNEQFF. The CDR3 DNA follows: TGTGCCAGCTCAAGGGTCGTGTGGGACAGGGGGAGGAATGAGCAGTTCTTC.

As DNA, the CDR3 is TGTGCCAGCAGTTTGACTAGCGGGGCGTATGAGCAGTTCTTC. This sequence encodes CASSLTSGAYEQFF. This chain connects TRBV6-6 to TRBJ2-1, with TRBD2 identical over 11 bases. Germline V gene sequence: CDR1 MNHNY, CDR2 SVGAGI (reference sequence). V was clipped by 4 bases and J by 8 bases; unmatched bases: 4. CDR3 length: 14 amino acids.

This chain joins TRBV9 and TRBJ1-2; tentative D call: TRBD1 (6 bases). The CDR3 length is 13 residues. Trimming removed 4 bases at V and 8 bases at J, with 15 bases between. Germline CDR1 reads SGDLS; CDR2 reads YYNGEE. The CDR3 sequence is CASSYRDNRGYTF. CDR3 DNA: TGTGCCAGCAGCTACCGGGACAACCGGGGCTACACCTTC.